This TCR beta chain was sequenced during a study of PD-1 blockade in classical Hodgkin lymphoma. On this clone: The target antigen is unknown.

CDR3 length: 14 residues. Germline lookup yields CDR1 MNHEY and CDR2 SVGAGI. After removal of 2 bases from V and 3 bases from J, the junction contained 3 bases not matched to a gene. TCRdb's table, derived via immunoSEQ multiplex PCR, lists solely in-frame clones and lacks some. The repertoire holds about 96,000 clones, with 85% to 95% as singletons. Notes on the study in general: The authors have not defined what causes the repertoire differences, possibly disease activity or prior therapy. Patients who initiated nivolumab within 1 year of ASCT were excluded. According to reports, newly diagnosed patients had lower baseline TCR diversity than healthy donors, and relapsed/refractory patients had lower baseline TCR diversity still. The study found that TCR diversity rose significantly by C4D1 in CD4+ but not CD8+ cells.

Time point reported: cycle 4 day 1 (C4D1), after more than five weeks of nivolumab. Every single patient, without exception, relapsed after autologous stem cell transplantation, and brentuximab vedotin exposure varied. The input for sequencing was peripheral blood mononuclear cells (PBMCs), taken before the fourth cycle of nivolumab. The clonotype comes from a human donor with classical Hodgkin lymphoma. The chain employs TRBV6-5 and TRBJ1-2, with TRBD1 identical over 7 bases. The DNA of the CDR3 is TGTGCCAGCAGTTACGACAGGGCCTACTATGGCTACACCTTC. Residues: CASSYDRAYYGYTF.